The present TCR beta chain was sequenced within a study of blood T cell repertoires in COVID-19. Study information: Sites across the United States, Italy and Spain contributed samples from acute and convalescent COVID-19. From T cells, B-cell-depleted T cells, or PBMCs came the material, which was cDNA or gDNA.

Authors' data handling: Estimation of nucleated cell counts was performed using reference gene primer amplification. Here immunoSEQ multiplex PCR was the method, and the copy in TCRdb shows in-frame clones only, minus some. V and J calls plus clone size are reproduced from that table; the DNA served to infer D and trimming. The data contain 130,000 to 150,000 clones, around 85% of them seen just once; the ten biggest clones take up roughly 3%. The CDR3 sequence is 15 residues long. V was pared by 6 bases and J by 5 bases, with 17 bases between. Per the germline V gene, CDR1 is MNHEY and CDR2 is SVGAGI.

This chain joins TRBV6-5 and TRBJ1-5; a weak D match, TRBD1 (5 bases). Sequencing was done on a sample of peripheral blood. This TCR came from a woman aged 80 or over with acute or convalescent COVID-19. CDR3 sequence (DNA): TGTGCCAGCAGGGGACTAGACGGGGGAGATCAGCCCCAGCATTTT. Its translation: CASRGLDGGDQPQHF.